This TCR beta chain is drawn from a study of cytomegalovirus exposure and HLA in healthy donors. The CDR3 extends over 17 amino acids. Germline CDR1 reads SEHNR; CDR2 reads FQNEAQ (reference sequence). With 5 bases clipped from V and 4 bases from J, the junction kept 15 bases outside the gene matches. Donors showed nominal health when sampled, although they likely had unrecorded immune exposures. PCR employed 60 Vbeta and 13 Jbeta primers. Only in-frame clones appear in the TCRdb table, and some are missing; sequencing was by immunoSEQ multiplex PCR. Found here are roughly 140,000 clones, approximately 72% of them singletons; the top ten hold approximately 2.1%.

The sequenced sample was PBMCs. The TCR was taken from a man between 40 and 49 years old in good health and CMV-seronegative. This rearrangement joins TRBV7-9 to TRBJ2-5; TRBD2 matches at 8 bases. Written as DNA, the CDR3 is TGTGCCAGCAGCCCACGGCCGGGACTAGTCATCGCAGAGACCCAGTACTTC. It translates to CASSPRPGLVIAETQYF.